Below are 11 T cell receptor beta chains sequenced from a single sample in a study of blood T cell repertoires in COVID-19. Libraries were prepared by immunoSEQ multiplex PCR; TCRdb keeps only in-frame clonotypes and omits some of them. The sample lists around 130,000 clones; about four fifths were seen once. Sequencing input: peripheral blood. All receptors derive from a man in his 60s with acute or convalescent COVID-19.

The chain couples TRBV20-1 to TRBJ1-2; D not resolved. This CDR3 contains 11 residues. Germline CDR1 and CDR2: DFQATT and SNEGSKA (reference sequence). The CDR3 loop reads CSGSGTYGYTF. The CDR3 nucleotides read TGCAGCGGGAGCGGTACCTATGGCTACACCTTC.

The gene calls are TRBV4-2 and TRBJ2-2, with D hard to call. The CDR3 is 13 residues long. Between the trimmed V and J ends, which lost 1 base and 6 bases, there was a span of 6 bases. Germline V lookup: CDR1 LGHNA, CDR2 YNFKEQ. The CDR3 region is CASSQVLSGELFF. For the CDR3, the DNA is TGTGCCAGCAGCCAAGTTCTGTCCGGGGAGCTGTTTTTT.

CDR3: CASSVGQNPRSYEQYF. The CDR3 DNA reads TGTGCCAGCAGCGTAGGGCAGAACCCCCGCTCCTACGAGCAGTACTTC. The chain couples TRBV9 to TRBJ2-7; D remains ambiguous. Trimming left V 0 bases short and J 0 bases short, with 13 bases between. Germline CDR1 is SGDLS and CDR2 is YYNGEE. The CDR3 runs 16 residues.

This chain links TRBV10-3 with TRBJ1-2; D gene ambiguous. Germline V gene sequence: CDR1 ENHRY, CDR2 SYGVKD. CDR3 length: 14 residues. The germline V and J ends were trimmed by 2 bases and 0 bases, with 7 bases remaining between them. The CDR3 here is CAISEGQANYGYTF. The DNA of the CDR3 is TGTGCCATCAGTGAGGGGCAGGCTAACTATGGCTACACCTTC.

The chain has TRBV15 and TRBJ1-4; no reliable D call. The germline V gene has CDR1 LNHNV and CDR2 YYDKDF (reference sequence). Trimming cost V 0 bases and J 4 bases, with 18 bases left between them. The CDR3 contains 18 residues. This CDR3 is CATSRESAALGLNEKLFF. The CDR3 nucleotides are TGTGCCACCAGCAGAGAGTCGGCAGCGCTAGGCCTTAATGAAAAACTGTTTTTT.

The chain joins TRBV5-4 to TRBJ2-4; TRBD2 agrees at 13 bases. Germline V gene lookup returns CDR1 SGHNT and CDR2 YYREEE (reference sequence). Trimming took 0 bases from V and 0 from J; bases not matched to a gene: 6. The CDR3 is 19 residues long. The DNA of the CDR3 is TGTGCCAGCAGCTTGGGGACTAGCGGGGGCCAACTAGCCAAAAACATTCAGTACTTC. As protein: CASSLGTSGGQLAKNIQYF.

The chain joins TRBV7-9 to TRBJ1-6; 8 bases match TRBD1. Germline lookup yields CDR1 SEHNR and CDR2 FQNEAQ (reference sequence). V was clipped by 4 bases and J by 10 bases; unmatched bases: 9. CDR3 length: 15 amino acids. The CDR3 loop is CASSSQTGVGSPLHF. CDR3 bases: TGTGCCAGCAGCTCCCAGACAGGGGTTGGGTCACCCCTCCACTTT.

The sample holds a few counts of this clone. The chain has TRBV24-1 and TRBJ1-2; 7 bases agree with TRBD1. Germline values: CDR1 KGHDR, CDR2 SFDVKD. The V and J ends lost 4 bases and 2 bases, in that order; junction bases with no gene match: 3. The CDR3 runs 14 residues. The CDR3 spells CATSDLDRNYGYTF. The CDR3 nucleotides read TGTGCCACCAGTGACCTGGACAGGAACTATGGCTACACCTTC.

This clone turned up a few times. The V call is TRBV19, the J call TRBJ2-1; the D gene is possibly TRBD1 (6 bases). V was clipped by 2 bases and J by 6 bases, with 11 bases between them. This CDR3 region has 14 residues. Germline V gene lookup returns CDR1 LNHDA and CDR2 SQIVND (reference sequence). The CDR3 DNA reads TGTGCCAGTAGTATACCCCAAGGGGGCAATGAGCAGTTCTTC. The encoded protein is CASSIPQGGNEQFF.

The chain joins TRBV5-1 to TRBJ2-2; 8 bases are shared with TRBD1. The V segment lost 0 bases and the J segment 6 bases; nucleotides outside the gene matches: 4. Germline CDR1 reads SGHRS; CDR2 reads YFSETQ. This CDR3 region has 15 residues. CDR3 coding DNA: TGCGCCAGCAGCTTGGGACAGGGGCGCGCCGGGGAGCTGTTTTTT. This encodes CASSLGQGRAGELFF.

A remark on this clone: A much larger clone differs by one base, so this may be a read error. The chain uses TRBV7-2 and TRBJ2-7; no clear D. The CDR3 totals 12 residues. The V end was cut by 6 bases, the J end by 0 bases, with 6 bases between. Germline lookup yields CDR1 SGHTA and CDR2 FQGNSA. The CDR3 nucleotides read TGTGCCAGCAGTTCCTACTCCTACGAGCAGTACTTC. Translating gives CASSSYSYEQYF.